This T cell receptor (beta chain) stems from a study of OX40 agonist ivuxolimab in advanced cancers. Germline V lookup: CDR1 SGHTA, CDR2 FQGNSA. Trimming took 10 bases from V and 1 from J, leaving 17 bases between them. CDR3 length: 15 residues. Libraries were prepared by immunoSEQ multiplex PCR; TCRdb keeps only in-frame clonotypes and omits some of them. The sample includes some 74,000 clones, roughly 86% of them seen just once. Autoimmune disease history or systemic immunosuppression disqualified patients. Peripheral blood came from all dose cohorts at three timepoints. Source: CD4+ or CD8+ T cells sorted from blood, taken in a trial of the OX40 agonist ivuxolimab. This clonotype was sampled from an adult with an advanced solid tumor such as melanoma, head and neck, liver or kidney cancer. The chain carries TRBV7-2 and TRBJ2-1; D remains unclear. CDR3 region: CATRRARQSYNEQFF. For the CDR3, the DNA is TGTGCCACCCGGAGAGCACGACAATCCTACAATGAGCAGTTCTTC.